A selection of T cell receptor beta chains follows, all from one sample in a study of neurological immune-mediated disorders. One entry per CDR3 protein, called by TCRdb with MiXCR from the 5' RACE reads. There are some 87,000 distinct CDR3 sequences in the sample; about 13% occur only once, and approximately 5% lies in the top ten. The sample consisted of PBMCs. The receptor set was obtained from a female donor with HTLV-1-associated myelopathy (HAM/TSP). Both conserved end residues are part of each CDR3. Fields, in order: CDR3 length, D gene, clone size, J gene, V gene, CDR3 DNA, CDR3 protein. A D gene is named only where the DNA matches it firmly. Size values are once, few and many counts, or a class for expanded clones, and some rows have none.

len: 15; d_gene: TRBD2; abundance: many; j_gene: TRBJ2-1; v_gene: TRBV28; CDR3nt: TGTGCCAGCACCCCAGGGGGACTAGCGAACAATGAGCAGTTCTTC; CDR3aa: CASTPGGLANNEQFF
len: 16; d_gene: TRBD1; abundance: -; j_gene: TRBJ2-3; v_gene: TRBV4-1; CDR3nt: TGCGCCAGCAGCCAAGACAGGACAGGGGGCACAGATACGCAGTATTTT; CDR3aa: CASSQDRTGGTDTQYF
len: 16; d_gene: TRBD2; abundance: many; j_gene: TRBJ2-2; v_gene: TRBV6-2/TRBV6-3; CDR3nt: TGTGCCAGCAGTTACTCGGGCGGGGGTATGGCCGGGGAGCTGTTTTTT; CDR3aa: CASSYSGGGMAGELFF
len: 15; d_gene: TRBD1; abundance: few; j_gene: TRBJ1-6; v_gene: TRBV6-1; CDR3nt: TGTGCCAGCAACCGGGACAGGGGATACAATTCACCCCTCCACTTT; CDR3aa: CASNRDRGYNSPLHF
len: 15; d_gene: -; abundance: many; j_gene: TRBJ1-3; v_gene: TRBV15; CDR3nt: TGTGCTACCAGCAGAGATCTGGGGGGAGGAAACACCATATATTTT; CDR3aa: CATSRDLGGGNTIYF
len: 18; d_gene: -; abundance: many; j_gene: TRBJ1-3; v_gene: TRBV7-2; CDR3nt: TGTGCCAGCAGCTTAGCTCGCCGACAAGTCGCGTCTGGAAACACCATATATTTT; CDR3aa: CASSLARRQVASGNTIYF
len: 15; d_gene: TRBD2; abundance: many; j_gene: TRBJ2-7; v_gene: TRBV27; CDR3nt: TGTGCCAGCAGTTCGCCCGGGGGGGGTTCCTACGAGCAGTACTTC; CDR3aa: CASSSPGGGSYEQYF
len: 16; d_gene: -; abundance: many; j_gene: TRBJ1-1; v_gene: TRBV6-5; CDR3nt: TGTGCCAGCAGTTCGCTTCCAGGAGGGGCGAACACTGAAGCTTTCTTT; CDR3aa: CASSSLPGGANTEAFF
len: 12; d_gene: -; abundance: -; j_gene: TRBJ2-2; v_gene: TRBV5-1; CDR3nt: TGCGCCAGCAGAGGGGACACCGGGGAGCTGTTTTTT; CDR3aa: CASRGDTGELFF
len: 14; d_gene: -; abundance: many; j_gene: TRBJ2-7; v_gene: TRBV5-1; CDR3nt: TGCGCCAGCAGTTCATTCCCGACGGAGGGCGAGCAGTACTTC; CDR3aa: CASSSFPTEGEQYF
len: 17; d_gene: -; abundance: -; j_gene: TRBJ1-2; v_gene: TRBV5-5; CDR3nt: TGTGCCAGCAGCCTCCGCGGGCAGGGCCCAGCTAACTATGGCTACACCTTC; CDR3aa: CASSLRGQGPANYGYTF
len: 15; d_gene: TRBD2; abundance: many; j_gene: TRBJ2-3; v_gene: TRBV7-2; CDR3nt: TGTGCCAGCAATCTAATAGCGGGGGCCACAGATACGCAGTATTTT; CDR3aa: CASNLIAGATDTQYF
len: 14; d_gene: -; abundance: many; j_gene: TRBJ2-3; v_gene: TRBV7-9; CDR3nt: TGTGCCAGCAGCTTCACAAGCCGTACAGATACGCAGTATTTT; CDR3aa: CASSFTSRTDTQYF
len: 13; d_gene: -; abundance: -; j_gene: TRBJ2-7; v_gene: TRBV5-1; CDR3nt: TGCGCCAGCAGCTGGACGGAGGGATACGAGCAGTACTTC; CDR3aa: CASSWTEGYEQYF
len: 14; d_gene: -; abundance: -; j_gene: TRBJ1-4; v_gene: TRBV18; CDR3nt: TGTGCCAGCTCACCATCCGGGGGTGGCGAAAAACTGATTTTT; CDR3aa: CASSPSGGGEKLIF
len: 15; d_gene: -; abundance: -; j_gene: TRBJ2-3; v_gene: TRBV4-2; CDR3nt: TGTGCCAGCAGCCAACGCTTCGAGAGCACAGATACGCAGTATTTT; CDR3aa: CASSQRFESTDTQYF
len: 14; d_gene: -; abundance: many; j_gene: TRBJ2-1; v_gene: TRBV28; CDR3nt: TGTGCCAGCAGTTTAACTCGAATCCGGAATGAGCAGTTCTTC; CDR3aa: CASSLTRIRNEQFF
len: 13; d_gene: -; abundance: many; j_gene: TRBJ2-5; v_gene: TRBV5-1; CDR3nt: TGCGCCAGCAGCTTGCTGGGTGACGAGACCCAGTACTTC; CDR3aa: CASSLLGDETQYF
len: 16; d_gene: -; abundance: many; j_gene: TRBJ2-6; v_gene: TRBV7-2; CDR3nt: TGTGCCAGCAGCTTAGACAGGGTGTGGGGGGCCAACGTCCTGACTTTC; CDR3aa: CASSLDRVWGANVLTF
len: 17; d_gene: TRBD1; abundance: many; j_gene: TRBJ2-3; v_gene: TRBV14; CDR3nt: TGTGCCAGCAGCCAAGAAATTGGGACAGGAGGACAAGATACGCAGTATTTT; CDR3aa: CASSQEIGTGGQDTQYF
len: 14; d_gene: TRBD2; abundance: -; j_gene: TRBJ2-3; v_gene: TRBV7-2; CDR3nt: TGTGCCAGCAGCTTAGAGGGCGGGGGGACTAGCGGTCGTTTT; CDR3aa: CASSLEGGGTSGRF
len: 12; d_gene: -; abundance: many; j_gene: TRBJ2-7; v_gene: TRBV15; CDR3nt: TGTGCCACCCAGACGGACTCCTACGAGCAGTACTTC; CDR3aa: CATQTDSYEQYF
len: 14; d_gene: -; abundance: -; j_gene: TRBJ2-1; v_gene: TRBV6-5; CDR3nt: TGTGCCAGCAGTTACGGTCGGCAGGGGTATGAGCAGTTCTTC; CDR3aa: CASSYGRQGYEQFF
len: 14; d_gene: -; abundance: many; j_gene: TRBJ2-7; v_gene: TRBV5-1; CDR3nt: TGCGCCAGCAGCTTGGAACAGGGTCTCTACGAGCAGTACTTC; CDR3aa: CASSLEQGLYEQYF
len: 13; d_gene: -; abundance: few; j_gene: TRBJ1-6; v_gene: TRBV6-5; CDR3nt: TGTGCCAGCAGTACAGGGTTTTGGTCACCCCTCCACTTT; CDR3aa: CASSTGFWSPLHF
len: 14; d_gene: -; abundance: many; j_gene: TRBJ1-1; v_gene: TRBV9; CDR3nt: TGTGCCAGCAGCCCCCGTTCTGAGTTCACTGAAGCTTTCTTT; CDR3aa: CASSPRSEFTEAFF
len: 14; d_gene: TRBD2; abundance: many; j_gene: TRBJ2-1; v_gene: TRBV20-1; CDR3nt: TGCAGTGCTCCCACTAGCGGGGTCTACGGTGAGCAGTTCTTC; CDR3aa: CSAPTSGVYGEQFF
len: 16; d_gene: TRBD2; abundance: few; j_gene: TRBJ2-3; v_gene: TRBV27; CDR3nt: TGTGCCAGCAGTTGGAGACTAGCGGGGGGCCCAGATACGCAGTATTTT; CDR3aa: CASSWRLAGGPDTQYF
len: 14; d_gene: -; abundance: many; j_gene: TRBJ1-1; v_gene: TRBV6-6; CDR3nt: TGTGCCAGCAGTCGCAGGGGTGGGGATAGTGAAGCTTTCTTT; CDR3aa: CASSRRGGDSEAFF
len: 12; d_gene: -; abundance: many; j_gene: TRBJ1-2; v_gene: TRBV4-1; CDR3nt: TGCGCCAGCAGCCTGACTAACTATGGCTACACCTTC; CDR3aa: CASSLTNYGYTF